These 14 T cell receptor beta chains were all obtained from the same sample, sequenced in a study of blood T cells in healthy people across ages. Sample-barcoded 5' priming and a J-beta primer mix drove a second PCR of 7 to 11 cycles. Using its own MiXCR run on the 5' RACE reads, TCRdb lists one record per CDR3 protein. The table has around 990,000 distinct CDR3 sequences, about two fifths seen once. Source material: blood. These receptors were collected from a man aged 18-30 years in good health.

V gene TRBV28 combines with J gene TRBJ1-1, with TRBD1 matching 7 bases. Germline CDR1 MDHEN, CDR2 SYDVKM. With V trimmed by 5 bases and J by 5 bases, 11 bases remained unmatched. The CDR3 extends over 15 amino acids. In DNA, the CDR3 is TGTGCCAGCAGTACCCGGACAGGTGGGGGAACTGAAGCTTTCTTT. Translation gives CASSTRTGGGTEAFF. The variable domain in full, completed from reference TRBV28 and TRBJ1-1, reads DVKVTQSSRYLVKRTGEKVFLECVQDMDHENMFWYRQDPGLGLRLIYFSYDVKMKEKGDIPEGYSVSREKKERFSLILESASTNQTSMYLCASSTRTGGGTEAFFGQGTRLTVV.

This clonotype came up once. This rearrangement joins TRBV9 to TRBJ2-4; TRBD2 matches 9 bases. The tail of the sequence fits TRBJ2-5 better, so the J call may be wrong. Per germline, CDR1 SGDLS and CDR2 YYNGEE. The CDR3 has 15 amino acids. Written as DNA, the CDR3 is TGTGCCAGCAGCGCGTCGGGACTAGCTTTGGAGACCCAGTACTTC. This sequence encodes CASSASGLALETQYF.

With respect to this clonotype: A read error may explain this, as a much larger clone is one base away. The chain links TRBV7-9 to TRBJ2-7; D gene uncertain. Germline values: CDR1 SEHNR, CDR2 FQNEAQ (reference sequence). With 4 bases removed from V and 7 bases from J, the gap between germline ends came to 14 bases. The CDR3 runs to 13 residues. For the CDR3, the DNA is TGTGCCAGCAGCTCCCTTAGCCTGGGTGAGCAGTACTTC. It specifies CASSSLSLGEQYF.

The rearrangement joins TRBV7-2 to TRBJ2-1; 10 bases are shared with TRBD2. V gave up 10 bases and J gave up 1 base; unmatched junction bases: 7. CDR3 length: 15 amino acids. Germline assignment: CDR1 SGHTA and CDR2 FQGNSA. CDR3 coding DNA: TGTGCCACCCGGACTAGCGGTACTTCCTACAATGAGCAGTTCTTC. Its translation: CATRTSGTSYNEQFF.

This clonotype has a handful of counts. The CDR3: CSASGYTF. The CDR3, as DNA: TGCAGTGCTTCTGGCTACACCTTC. This chain joins TRBV20-1 and TRBJ1-2; D unresolved. Trimming pared 5 bases from V and 7 bases from J, leaving 2 bases between. Germline lookup yields CDR1 DFQATT and CDR2 SNEGSKA (reference sequence). CDR3 length equals 8 residues.

The V and J genes are TRBV25-1 and TRBJ2-2; D call uncertain. Per germline, CDR1 MGHDK and CDR2 SYGVNS. This CDR3 spans 10 amino acids. V dropped 10 bases and J dropped 6 bases, with 6 bases sitting between them. CDR3: CATSAGELFF. CDR3 DNA sequence: TGTGCCACCAGCGCCGGGGAGCTGTTTTTT.

This clonotype was picked up a small number of times. The chain carries TRBV3-1 and TRBJ2-7; D not resolved. CDR3 length: 15 amino acids. CDR1 is LGHDT, CDR2 YNNKEL, per germline (reference sequence). V was cut by 3 bases and J by 1 base, with 13 bases left in between. For the CDR3, the DNA is TGTGCCAGCAGCCATCACGGACGGGTATCCTACGAGCAGTACTTC. The encoded protein is CASSHHGRVSYEQYF.

This chain connects TRBV21-1 to TRBJ1-1; the table's D call TRBD1 went unverified against the DNA. TRBV21-1 is flagged as a pseudogene. This CDR3 has 17 amino acids. CDR3 DNA: TGTGCCAGCAGCAAAGGCAGAGTCAGGGGCCTGAACACTGAAGCTTTCTTT. Translation: CASSKGRVRGLNTEAFF.

J is TRBJ2-5 and V is TRBV20-1, with D perhaps being TRBD1 or TRBD2 (5 bases each). In germline, CDR1 is DFQATT, CDR2 SNEGSKA (reference sequence). Trimming shortened V by 4 bases and J by 1 base, and 13 bases separated the two germline ends. This CDR3 spans 14 amino acids. In DNA form, the CDR3 reads TGCAGTGCTAAGGCCCTGGGGGTCCAAGAGACCCAGTACTTC. It codes for CSAKALGVQETQYF.

This clonotype was detected only a few times. The chain has TRBV20-1 and TRBJ1-6; possibly TRBD1 for D (5 bases). Trimming removed 2 bases from V and 5 bases from J, with 19 bases in between. Germline CDR1 DFQATT, CDR2 SNEGSKA (reference sequence). The CDR3 contains 17 residues. CDR3 nucleotide sequence: TGCAGTGCTAGACCAAGGGGAACAGAAGCACATAATTCACCCCTCCACTTT. Protein sequence: CSARPRGTEAHNSPLHF.

The genes are TRBV20-1 and TRBJ1-1; D call uncertain. CDR3 length: 14 residues. V lost 5 bases and J lost 0, with 13 bases in between. The germline CDR1 and CDR2 sequences are DFQATT and SNEGSKA (reference sequence). In nucleotides, the CDR3 is TGCAGTGCTTATGGTCGTATGATGAACACTGAAGCTTTCTTT. Its protein product is CSAYGRMMNTEAFF.

V gene TRBV19 combines with J gene TRBJ1-1; D might be TRBD1 (6 bases). The CDR3 extends over 13 amino acids. Trimming shortened V by 5 bases and J by 3 bases, and 10 bases separated the two germline ends. CDR1 and CDR2 (germline): LNHDA, SQIVND (reference sequence). The CDR3 region has the DNA TGTGCCAGTAGTTACAGGGAGTACACTGAAGCTTTCTTT. Amino acid sequence: CASSYREYTEAFF.

The table lists this clonotype with a few counts. The chain has TRBV6-2 or TRBV6-3 and TRBJ1-2; D is perhaps TRBD1 (6 bases). CDR3 length: 15 residues. Trimming cost V 5 bases and J 5 bases, with 18 bases left between them. Germline V gene data show CDR1 as MNHEY and CDR2 as SVGEGT. CDR3: CASSREGVPYYGYTF. The CDR3 DNA sequence: TGTGCCAGCAGTCGAGAGGGGGTTCCTTATTATGGCTACACCTTC.

The gene calls are TRBV7-9 and TRBJ2-2; TRBD2 matches at 8 bases. The V segment lost 8 bases and the J segment 4 bases; nucleotides outside the gene matches: 3. Per the germline V gene, CDR1 is SEHNR and CDR2 is FQNEAQ (reference sequence). This CDR3 region has 13 residues. Here the CDR3 DNA reads TGTGCCAGCGGACTAGCAATCACCGGGGAGCTGTTTTTT. Its protein product is CASGLAITGELFF.